This entry lists 19 T cell receptor beta chains sequenced from one sample in a study of shared clonotypes between healthy human individuals. Libraries were prepared by immunoSEQ multiplex PCR; TCRdb keeps only in-frame clonotypes and omits some of them. The top ten clones hold 0.1% to 0.15% of a sample with 2 million or so clones, 95% of them seen once. Material: naive CD4+ T cells sorted from blood. Stated subset: CD45RA+ positively selected. These receptors were collected from a man between 18 and 29 years old in good health.

V usage is TRBV5-1 and J usage is TRBJ2-5, with 7 nucleotides matching TRBD2. The CDR3 is 15 residues long. V lost 0 bases, J lost 5 bases, and 7 bases stayed unmatched. Germline CDR1 is SGHRS and CDR2 is YFSETQ. The CDR3: CASSLAADGRETQYF. The DNA for the CDR3 is TGCGCCAGCAGCTTGGCCGCAGACGGGAGGGAGACCCAGTACTTC.

This clone was seen a single time. The chain links TRBV7-2 to TRBJ2-1; D remains unclear. The CDR3 covers 12 residues. Trimming shortened V by 2 bases and J by 9 bases, and 8 bases separated the two germline ends. In germline, CDR1 is SGHTA, CDR2 FQGNSA. The CDR3 DNA follows: TGTGCCAGCAGCTTATACTTTACTGAGCAGTTCTTC. This codes for CASSLYFTEQFF.

This clone was seen a single time. V and J are TRBV5-1 and TRBJ2-3; TRBD1 matches 9 bases. The ends lost 3 bases at V and 3 bases at J; junction bases unmatched: 14. This CDR3 has 18 amino acids. The germline gives CDR1 SGHRS, CDR2 YFSETQ. The CDR3 region has the DNA TGCGCCAGCAGCTCGGGGCGCAGGACAGGGGTAGGGACAGATACGCAGTATTTT. Amino acid sequence: CASSSGRRTGVGTDTQYF.

The genes are TRBV12-5 and TRBJ2-3, with 7 positions matching TRBD2. The germline gives CDR1 LGHNT, CDR2 FRNRAP. This CDR3 is built from 14 residues. With V trimmed by 5 bases and J by 0 bases, 2 bases remained unmatched. CDR3 DNA sequence: TGTGCTAGTGGTATTAGCGGGAGCACAGATACGCAGTATTTT. This translates into CASGISGSTDTQYF.

This rearrangement joins TRBV5-4 to TRBJ2-3; D is perhaps TRBD2 (5 bases). In germline, CDR1 is SGHNT, CDR2 YYREEE (reference sequence). V lost 2 bases and J 5 bases, leaving 12 bases between the germline ends. The CDR3 has 14 residues. CDR3 nucleotides: TGTGCCAGCAGCTTTGGAGGACTTATAGATACGCAGTATTTT. It specifies CASSFGGLIDTQYF.

The gene calls are TRBV28 and TRBJ1-2, with D possibly TRBD1 on 5 matching bases. Germline V gene data show CDR1 as MDHEN and CDR2 as SYDVKM. Trimming removed 8 bases from V and 9 bases from J, with 16 bases in between. The CDR3 covers 12 residues. The CDR3 loop reads CASQAGQQSYTF. The CDR3 DNA follows: TGTGCCAGCCAGGCAGGGCAACAGAGCTACACCTTC.

The rearrangement links TRBV7-6 to TRBJ2-1, with TRBD2 identical over 9 bases. The germline V gene has CDR1 SGHVS and CDR2 FNYEAQ. The V segment lost 5 bases and the J segment 6 bases; nucleotides outside the gene matches: 11. The CDR3 runs 16 residues. CDR3 residues: CASSPTGLAAANEQFF. Written as DNA, the CDR3 is TGTGCCAGCAGCCCTACGGGACTAGCTGCGGCCAATGAGCAGTTCTTC.

CDR3 nucleotide sequence: TGTGCCAGCAGCTCAGCTAGCGGGGGGGCCTACGAGCAGTACTTC. It translates to CASSSASGGAYEQYF. V usage is TRBV28 and J usage is TRBJ2-7; TRBD2 agrees at 12 bases. From germline, CDR1 is MDHEN and CDR2 SYDVKM. The CDR3 loop spans 15 amino acids. J gave up 2 bases and V 6 bases, and 5 bases lay outside the gene matches.

As regards this clone: The same CDR3 arises from other DNA sequences in this sample as well. The rearrangement links TRBV7-2 to TRBJ2-7, with 8 bases that match TRBD1. J gave up 3 bases and V 1 base, and 2 bases lay outside the gene matches. Germline lookup yields CDR1 SGHTA and CDR2 FQGNSA. The length of the CDR3 is 14 residues. The CDR3 DNA reads TGTGCCAGCAGCTTAGACAGGGGGAACTACGAGCAGTACTTC. Amino acids: CASSLDRGNYEQYF.

CDR3 in amino acids: CANSWDRVVYEQYF. The CDR3 DNA reads as TGTGCCAACTCATGGGACAGGGTGGTCTACGAGCAGTACTTC. The chain joins TRBV25-1 to TRBJ2-7, with TRBD1 matching over 9 bases. The length of the CDR3 is 14 residues. V lost 10 bases, J lost 3 bases, and 10 bases stayed unmatched. Germline CDR1 is MGHDK and CDR2 is SYGVNS.

This chain connects TRBV5-1 to TRBJ2-3; D unresolved. V lost 0 bases to trimming and J lost 2 bases, with 10 bases between them. This CDR3 contains 15 residues. Germline values: CDR1 SGHRS, CDR2 YFSETQ. In nucleotides, the CDR3 is TGCGCCAGCAGCTTGGTGGGAATCGACACAGATACGCAGTATTTT. It codes for CASSLVGIDTDTQYF.

The rearrangement uses TRBV29-1 and TRBJ2-7, with D perhaps matching TRBD1 or TRBD2 (6 bases each). Germline CDR1 is SQVTM and CDR2 is ANQGSEA. The CDR3 is 14 amino acids. V shed 4 bases and J shed 2 bases, with 15 bases lying between them. In DNA form, the CDR3 reads TGCAGCGTTGTCCTAGGGGGGAAAACCTACGAGCAGTACTTC. As protein: CSVVLGGKTYEQYF.

The chain couples TRBV7-8 to TRBJ2-5; no definite D call. With 5 bases removed from V and 3 bases from J, the gap between germline ends came to 10 bases. CDR1 is SGHVS and CDR2 is FQNEAQ in the germline V gene. The CDR3 extends over 13 amino acids. In nucleotides, the CDR3 is TGTGCCAGCAGCGAAAGGGCAGAAGAGACCCAGTACTTC. Its translation: CASSERAEETQYF.

The chain recombines TRBV6-1 with TRBJ2-7, with a possible D match to TRBD1 (6 bases). This CDR3 has 14 residues. The germline V and J ends were trimmed by 5 bases and 0 bases, with 11 bases remaining between them. Per the germline V gene, CDR1 is MNHNS and CDR2 is SASEGT. CDR3 DNA: TGTGCCAGCAGTAAAGAACAGGGCTCCTACGAGCAGTACTTC. Encoded protein: CASSKEQGSYEQYF.

The J gene is TRBJ2-1, the V gene TRBV11-3; TRBD1 might be the D (6 bases). The CDR3 extends over 15 amino acids. CDR1 SGHNT and CDR2 YENEEA come from the germline V gene. V was cut by 5 bases and J by 2 bases, with 13 bases left in between. CDR3 coding DNA: TGTGCCAGCAGCCATGAACAGGGACCCTACAATGAGCAGTTCTTC. Its protein product is CASSHEQGPYNEQFF.

The chain uses TRBV10-3 and TRBJ2-2; D possibly corresponds to TRBD2 (6 bases). The CDR3 is made up of 14 amino acids. V was pared by 2 bases and J by 6 bases, with 10 bases between. From germline, CDR1 is ENHRY and CDR2 SYGVKD. CDR3 coding DNA: TGTGCCATCAGTGAGCTAGGGGACTCCGGGGAGCTGTTTTTT. As protein: CAISELGDSGELFF.

The rearrangement links TRBV18 to TRBJ1-3; weak D call: TRBD1 (6 bases). The germline gives CDR1 KGHSH, CDR2 LQKENI. V lost 2 bases to trimming and J lost 3 bases, with 11 bases between them. The CDR3 length is 15 residues. This CDR3 reads CASSPLGTYGNTIYF. In DNA, the CDR3 is TGTGCCAGCTCACCATTAGGGACATATGGAAACACCATATATTTT.

CDR3 loop: CASSQGQGSTGELFF. CDR3 DNA: TGTGCCAGTAGTCAGGGGCAGGGGAGCACCGGGGAGCTGTTTTTT. The rearrangement links TRBV19 to TRBJ2-2; D is possibly TRBD1 (6 bases). Between the trimmed V and J ends, which lost 5 bases and 4 bases, there was a span of 14 bases. Looked up from germline, CDR1 is LNHDA and CDR2 is SQIVND (reference sequence). The CDR3 loop spans 15 amino acids.

This clone has just one count. Just one base apart from a much larger clone, this may be a read error. Other DNA sequences from this sample encode an identical CDR3 as well. The chain uses TRBV9 and TRBJ2-3; D remains ambiguous. There are 13 residues in the CDR3. Trimming stripped 1 base from V and 5 bases from J, with 8 bases between. Germline V gene lookup returns CDR1 SGDLS and CDR2 YYNGEE. The CDR3 reads CASSVPAGDTQYF. CDR3 nucleotides: TGTGCCAGCAGCGTACCAGCAGGAGATACGCAGTATTTT. Drawing the rest from reference TRBV9 and TRBJ2-3, the complete variable domain is DSGVTQTPKHLITATGQRVTLRCSPRSGDLSVYWYQQSLDQGLQFLIQYYNGEERAKGNILERFSAQQFPDLHSELNLSSLELGDSALYFCASSVPAGDTQYFGPGTRLTVL.